This T cell receptor (beta chain) appears in the sequencing data of a study of beta chain features in type 1 diabetes. General observations from the study: In all four CD4+ subsets, TCRB CDR3 length was significantly, moderately reduced in type 1 diabetes.

As every portion of the isolated RNA was reverse transcribed, the sequencing read expressed TCRB transcripts. TCRdb's copy holds only in-frame clones and misses some; the assay was immunoSEQ multiplex PCR. In the table there are hundreds of thousands of clones, about an eighth of which are singletons. Worth noting for this clone: Antigen: not known.

V lost 5 bases and J lost 8, with 15 bases in between. CDR3 length: 13 amino acids. Per the germline V gene, CDR1 is MNHEY and CDR2 is SMNVEV (reference sequence). The source material was naive CD4+ T cells from blood. The sequence was collected from a man between 18 and 29 years old with type 1 diabetes. The rearrangement joins TRBV27 to TRBJ2-5, with D possibly being TRBD1 (5 bases). The CDR3 sequence: CASSPRQQRTQYF. The CDR3 DNA sequence: TGTGCCAGCAGTCCCCGACAGCAACGAACCCAGTACTTC.